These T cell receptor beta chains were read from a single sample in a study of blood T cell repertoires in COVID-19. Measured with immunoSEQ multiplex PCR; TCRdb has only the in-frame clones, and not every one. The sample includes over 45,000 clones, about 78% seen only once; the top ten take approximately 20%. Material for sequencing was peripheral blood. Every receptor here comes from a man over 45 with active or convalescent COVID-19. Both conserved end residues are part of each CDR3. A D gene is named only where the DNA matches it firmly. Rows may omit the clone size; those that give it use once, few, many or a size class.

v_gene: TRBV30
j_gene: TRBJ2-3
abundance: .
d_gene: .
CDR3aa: CAFTGLSDTQYF
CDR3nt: TGTGCCTTTACAGGGTTGTCAGATACGCAGTATTTT

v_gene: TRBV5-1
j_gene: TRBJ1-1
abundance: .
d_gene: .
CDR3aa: CASRRLTMNTEAFF
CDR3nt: TGCGCCAGCAGGAGGTTGACGATGAACACTGAAGCTTTCTTT

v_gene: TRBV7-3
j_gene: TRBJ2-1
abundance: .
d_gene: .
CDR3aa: CASSLSSDSFNEQFF
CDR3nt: TGTGCCAGCAGCTTAAGTTCGGACAGTTTCAATGAGCAGTTCTTC

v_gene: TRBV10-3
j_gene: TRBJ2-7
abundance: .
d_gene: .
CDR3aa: CAISATVYEQYF
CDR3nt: TGTGCCATCAGTGCCACAGTCTACGAGCAGTACTTC

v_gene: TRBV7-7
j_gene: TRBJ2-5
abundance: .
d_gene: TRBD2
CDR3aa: CASSAGLTKETQYF
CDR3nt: TGTGCCAGCAGCGCGGGACTAACCAAAGAGACCCAGTACTTC

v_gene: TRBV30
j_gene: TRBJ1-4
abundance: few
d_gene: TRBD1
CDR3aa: CALRRGFNEKLFF
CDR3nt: TGTGCTCTTCGCAGGGGGTTCAATGAAAAACTGTTTTTT

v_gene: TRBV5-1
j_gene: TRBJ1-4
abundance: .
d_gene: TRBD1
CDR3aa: CASGQGGATNEKLFF
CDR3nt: TGCGCCAGCGGACAGGGCGGCGCGACTAATGAAAAACTGTTTTTT

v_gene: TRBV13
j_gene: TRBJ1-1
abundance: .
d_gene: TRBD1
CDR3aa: CASSSTGLAFF
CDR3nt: TGTGCCAGCAGTTCGACAGGGTTGGCTTTCTTT

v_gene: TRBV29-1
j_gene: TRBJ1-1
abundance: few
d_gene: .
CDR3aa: CSAATTNTEAFF
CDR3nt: TGCAGCGCCGCCACTACGAACACTGAAGCTTTCTTT

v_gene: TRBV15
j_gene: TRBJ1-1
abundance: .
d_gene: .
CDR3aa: CATSRDSGQKLEAFF
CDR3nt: TGTGCCACCAGCAGAGATTCCGGACAGAAACTTGAAGCTTTCTTT

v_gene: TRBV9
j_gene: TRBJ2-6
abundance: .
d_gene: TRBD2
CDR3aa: CASSPRLAGETSGANVLTF
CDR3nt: TGTGCCAGCAGCCCACGACTAGCGGGAGAAACCTCTGGGGCCAACGTCCTGACTTTC

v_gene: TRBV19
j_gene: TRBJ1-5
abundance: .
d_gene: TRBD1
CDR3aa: CASSMGTGTLREPQHF
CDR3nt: TGTGCCAGTAGTATGGGGACAGGGACCCTCAGGGAGCCCCAGCATTTT

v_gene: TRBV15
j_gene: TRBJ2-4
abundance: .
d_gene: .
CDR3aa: CATSTRQLAKNIQYF
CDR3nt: TGTGCCACCAGCACCCGACAGCTAGCCAAAAACATTCAGTACTTC

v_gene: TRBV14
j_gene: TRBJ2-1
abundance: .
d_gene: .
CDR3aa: CASSQGGWTYNEQFF
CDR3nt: TGTGCCAGCAGCCAAGGAGGGTGGACCTACAATGAGCAGTTCTTC

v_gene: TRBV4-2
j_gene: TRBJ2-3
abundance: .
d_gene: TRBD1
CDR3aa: CASSRGQGQMTDTQYF
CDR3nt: TGTGCCAGCAGCCGGGGACAGGGCCAAATGACAGATACGCAGTATTTT

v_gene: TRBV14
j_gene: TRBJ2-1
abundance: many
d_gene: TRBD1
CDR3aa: CASSRGQENNEQFF
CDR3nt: TGTGCCAGCAGCCGGGGACAGGAGAACAATGAGCAGTTCTTC

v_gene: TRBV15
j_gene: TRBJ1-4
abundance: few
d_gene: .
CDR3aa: CATSSLRGSEKLFF
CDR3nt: TGTGCCACCAGCAGCCTCAGGGGATCCGAAAAACTGTTTTTT

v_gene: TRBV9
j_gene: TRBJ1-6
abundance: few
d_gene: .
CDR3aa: CASSPLNSPLHF
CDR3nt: TGTGCCAGCAGCCCACTTAATTCACCCCTCCACTTT

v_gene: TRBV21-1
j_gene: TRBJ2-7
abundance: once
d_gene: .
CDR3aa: CASSNRGGIYYEQYF
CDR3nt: TGTGCCAGCAGCAATCGAGGAGGGATCTATTACGAGCAGTACTTC

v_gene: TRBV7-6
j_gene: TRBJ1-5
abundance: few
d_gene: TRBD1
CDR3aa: CASSSATGTDQPQHF
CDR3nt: TGTGCCAGCAGCTCCGCGACAGGGACCGATCAGCCCCAGCATTTT

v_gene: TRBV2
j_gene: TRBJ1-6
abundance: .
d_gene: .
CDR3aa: CASRPTAGGAHPSPLHF
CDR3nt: TGTGCCAGCAGACCCACCGCCGGGGGGGCCCATCCTTCACCCCTCCACTTT

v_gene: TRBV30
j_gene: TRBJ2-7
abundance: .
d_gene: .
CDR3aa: CAGGTRNYEQYF
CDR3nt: TGTGCCGGGGGGACTCGCAACTACGAGCAGTACTTC

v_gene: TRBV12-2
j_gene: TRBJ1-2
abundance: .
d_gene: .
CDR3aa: CASRFSRVGGYTF
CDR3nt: TGTGCAAGTCGCTTTAGCAGGGTGGGTGGCTACACCTTC

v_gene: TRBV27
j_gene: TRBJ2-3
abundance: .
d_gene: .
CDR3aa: CASSLMRATDTQYF
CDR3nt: TGTGCCAGCAGTTTAATGAGGGCAACAGATACGCAGTATTTT

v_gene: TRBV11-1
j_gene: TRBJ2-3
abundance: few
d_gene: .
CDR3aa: CASSSDSITDTQYF
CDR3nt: TGTGCCAGCAGTTCGGACTCGATCACAGATACGCAGTATTTT

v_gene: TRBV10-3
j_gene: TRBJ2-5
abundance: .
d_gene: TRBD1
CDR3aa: CASRQQGVETQYF
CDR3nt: TGTGCCTCAAGACAACAGGGGGTGGAGACCCAGTACTTC

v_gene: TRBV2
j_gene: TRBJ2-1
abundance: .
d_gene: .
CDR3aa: CASRRSLNNEQFF
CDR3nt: TGTGCCAGCCGCCGGTCCCTTAACAATGAGCAGTTCTTC

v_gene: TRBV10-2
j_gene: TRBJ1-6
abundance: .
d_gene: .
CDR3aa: CASSESGRGDNSPLHF
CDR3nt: TGCGCCAGCAGTGAGTCGGGTAGGGGCGATAATTCACCCCTCCACTTT

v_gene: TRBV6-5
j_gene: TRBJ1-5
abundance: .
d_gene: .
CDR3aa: CASSTTYSNQPQHF
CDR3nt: TGTGCCAGCAGTACCACTTATAGCAATCAGCCCCAGCATTTT

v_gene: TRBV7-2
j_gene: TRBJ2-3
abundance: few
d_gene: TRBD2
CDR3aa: CASSYLAGLPDTQYF
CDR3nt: TGTGCCAGCAGCTATTTAGCGGGACTGCCAGATACGCAGTATTTT

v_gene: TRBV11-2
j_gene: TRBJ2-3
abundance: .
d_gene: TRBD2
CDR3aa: CASSSEGLADTQYF
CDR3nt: TGTGCCAGCAGCTCCGAAGGACTAGCGGATACGCAGTATTTT

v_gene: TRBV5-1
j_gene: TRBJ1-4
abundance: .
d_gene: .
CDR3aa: CASSTDIVNSVGKLFF
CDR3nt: TGCGCCAGCAGCACGGACATAGTAAACTCTGTAGGAAAACTGTTTTTT

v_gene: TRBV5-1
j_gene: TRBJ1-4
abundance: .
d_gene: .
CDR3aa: CASSREGVREKLFF
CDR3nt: TGCGCCAGCTCCCGGGAGGGGGTTAGGGAAAAACTGTTTTTT

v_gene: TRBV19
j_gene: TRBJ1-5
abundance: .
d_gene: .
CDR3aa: CASSTPPGRQPQHF
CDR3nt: TGTGCCAGTAGTACCCCTCCGGGTAGACAGCCCCAGCATTTT

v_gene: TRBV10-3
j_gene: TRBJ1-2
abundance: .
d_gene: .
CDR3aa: CAIKGTDTNYGYTF
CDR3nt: TGTGCCATTAAAGGTACAGATACTAACTATGGCTACACCTTC

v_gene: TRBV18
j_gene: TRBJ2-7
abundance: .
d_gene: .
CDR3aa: CASSPGWSYEQYF
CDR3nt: TGTGCCAGCTCACCAGGGTGGAGCTACGAGCAGTACTTC

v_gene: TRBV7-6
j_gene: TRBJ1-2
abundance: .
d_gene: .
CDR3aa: CASSLGSGGREILYGYTF
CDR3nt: TGTGCCAGCAGCTTAGGGAGTGGTGGGAGGGAGATCCTCTATGGCTACACCTTC

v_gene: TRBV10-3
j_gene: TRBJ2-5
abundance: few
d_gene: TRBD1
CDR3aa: CAISGTGGQETQYF
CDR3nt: TGTGCCATCAGCGGGACAGGGGGCCAAGAGACCCAGTACTTC

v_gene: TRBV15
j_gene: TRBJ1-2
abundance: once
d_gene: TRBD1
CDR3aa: CATSRGTGGAYGYTF
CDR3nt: TGTGCCACCAGCAGAGGGACAGGGGGGGCCTATGGCTACACCTTC

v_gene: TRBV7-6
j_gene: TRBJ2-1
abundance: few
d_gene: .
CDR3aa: CASSLARGREQFF
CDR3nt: TGTGCCAGCAGCTTAGCTCGGGGTAGGGAGCAGTTCTTC

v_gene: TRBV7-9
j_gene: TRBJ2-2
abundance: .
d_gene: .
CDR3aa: CASSLGDLALGTGELFF
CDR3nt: TGTGCCAGCAGCTTAGGAGACCTAGCGTTGGGCACCGGGGAGCTGTTTTTT

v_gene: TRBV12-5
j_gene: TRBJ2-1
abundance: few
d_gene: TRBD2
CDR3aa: CASGPLADNEQFF
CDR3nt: TGTGCTAGTGGTCCTCTAGCGGACAATGAGCAGTTCTTC

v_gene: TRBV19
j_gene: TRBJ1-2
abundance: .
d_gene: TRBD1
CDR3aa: CASSPWDRGSGYTF
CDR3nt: TGTGCCAGTAGTCCCTGGGACAGGGGAAGCGGCTACACCTTC

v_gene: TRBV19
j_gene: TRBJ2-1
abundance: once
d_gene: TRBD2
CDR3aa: CASSRPSGSGNEQFF
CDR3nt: TGTGCCAGTAGTAGGCCTAGCGGGAGCGGCAATGAGCAGTTCTTC